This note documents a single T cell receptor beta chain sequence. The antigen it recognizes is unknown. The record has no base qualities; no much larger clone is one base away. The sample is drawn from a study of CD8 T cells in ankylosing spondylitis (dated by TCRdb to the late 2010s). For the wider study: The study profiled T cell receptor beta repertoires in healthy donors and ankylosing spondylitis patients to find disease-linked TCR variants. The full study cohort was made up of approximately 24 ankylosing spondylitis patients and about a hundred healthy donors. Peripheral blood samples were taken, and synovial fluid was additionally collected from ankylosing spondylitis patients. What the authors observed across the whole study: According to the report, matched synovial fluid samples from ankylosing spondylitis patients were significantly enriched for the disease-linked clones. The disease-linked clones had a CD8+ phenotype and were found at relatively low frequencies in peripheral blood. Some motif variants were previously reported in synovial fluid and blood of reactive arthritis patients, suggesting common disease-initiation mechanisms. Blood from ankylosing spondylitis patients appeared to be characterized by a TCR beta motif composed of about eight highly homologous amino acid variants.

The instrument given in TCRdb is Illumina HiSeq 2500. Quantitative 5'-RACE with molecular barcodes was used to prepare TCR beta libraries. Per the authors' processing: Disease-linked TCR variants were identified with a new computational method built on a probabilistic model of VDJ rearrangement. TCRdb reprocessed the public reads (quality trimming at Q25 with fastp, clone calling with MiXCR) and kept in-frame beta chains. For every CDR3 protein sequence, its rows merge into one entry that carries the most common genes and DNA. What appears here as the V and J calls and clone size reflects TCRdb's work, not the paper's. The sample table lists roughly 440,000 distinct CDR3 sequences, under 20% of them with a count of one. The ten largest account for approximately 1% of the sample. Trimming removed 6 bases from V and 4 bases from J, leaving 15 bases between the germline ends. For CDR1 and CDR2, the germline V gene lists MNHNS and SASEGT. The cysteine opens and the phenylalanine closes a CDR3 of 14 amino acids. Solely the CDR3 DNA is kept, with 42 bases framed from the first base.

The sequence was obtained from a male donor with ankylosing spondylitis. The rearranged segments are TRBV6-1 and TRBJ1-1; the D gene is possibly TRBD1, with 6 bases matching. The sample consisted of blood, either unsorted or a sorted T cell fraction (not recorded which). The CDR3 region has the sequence CASRRGGVGTEAFF. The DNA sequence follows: TGTGCCAGCAGGCGCGGGGGCGTCGGCACTGAAGCTTTCTTT.